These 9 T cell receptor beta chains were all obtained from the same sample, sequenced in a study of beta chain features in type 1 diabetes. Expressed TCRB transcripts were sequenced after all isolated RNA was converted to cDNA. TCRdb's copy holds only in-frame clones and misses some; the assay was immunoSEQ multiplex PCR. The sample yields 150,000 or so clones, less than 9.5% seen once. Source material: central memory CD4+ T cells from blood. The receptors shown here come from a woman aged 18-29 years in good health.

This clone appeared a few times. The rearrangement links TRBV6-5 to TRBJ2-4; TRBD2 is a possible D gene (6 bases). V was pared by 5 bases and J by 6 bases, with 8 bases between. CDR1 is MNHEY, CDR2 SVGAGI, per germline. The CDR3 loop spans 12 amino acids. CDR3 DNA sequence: TGTGCCAGCAGTCAGGAGGGAAACATTCAGTACTTC. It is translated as CASSQEGNIQYF.

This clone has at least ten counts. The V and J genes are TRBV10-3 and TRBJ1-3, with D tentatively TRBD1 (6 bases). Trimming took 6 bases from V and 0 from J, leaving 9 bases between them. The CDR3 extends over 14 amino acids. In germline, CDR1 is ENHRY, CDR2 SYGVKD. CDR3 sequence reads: CAISDRSSGNTIYF. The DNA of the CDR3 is TGTGCCATCAGCGACAGGAGCTCTGGAAACACCATATATTTT.

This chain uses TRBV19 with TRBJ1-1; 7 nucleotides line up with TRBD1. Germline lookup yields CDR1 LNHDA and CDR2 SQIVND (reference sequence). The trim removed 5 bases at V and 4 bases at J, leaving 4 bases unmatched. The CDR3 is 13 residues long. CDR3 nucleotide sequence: TGTGCCAGTAGTCGACAGGGAATCACTGAAGCTTTCTTT. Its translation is CASSRQGITEAFF.

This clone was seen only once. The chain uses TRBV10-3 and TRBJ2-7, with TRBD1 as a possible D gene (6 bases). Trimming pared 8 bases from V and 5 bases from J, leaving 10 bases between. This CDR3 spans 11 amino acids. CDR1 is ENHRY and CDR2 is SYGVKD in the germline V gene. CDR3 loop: CAIAGDHEQYF. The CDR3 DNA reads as TGTGCCATCGCAGGGGACCACGAGCAGTACTTC.

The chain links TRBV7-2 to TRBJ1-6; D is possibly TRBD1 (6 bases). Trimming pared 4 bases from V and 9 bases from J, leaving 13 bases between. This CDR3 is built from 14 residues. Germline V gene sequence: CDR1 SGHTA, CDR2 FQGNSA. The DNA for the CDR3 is TGTGCCAGCAGCTCGCAGGGGAAGGGTTCACCCCTCCACTTT. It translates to CASSSQGKGSPLHF.

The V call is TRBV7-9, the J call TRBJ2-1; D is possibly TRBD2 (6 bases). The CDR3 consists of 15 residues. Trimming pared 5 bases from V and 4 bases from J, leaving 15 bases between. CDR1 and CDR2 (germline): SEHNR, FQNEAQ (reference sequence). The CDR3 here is CASSPAGTLYNEQFF. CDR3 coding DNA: TGTGCCAGCAGCCCGGCGGGGACCCTGTACAATGAGCAGTTCTTC.

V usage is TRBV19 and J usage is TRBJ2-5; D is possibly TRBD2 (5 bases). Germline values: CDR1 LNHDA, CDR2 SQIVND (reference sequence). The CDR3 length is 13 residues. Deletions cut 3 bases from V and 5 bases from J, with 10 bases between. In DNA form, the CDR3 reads TGTGCCAGTAGTATCCGGGAACTGGAGACCCAGTACTTC. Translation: CASSIRELETQYF.

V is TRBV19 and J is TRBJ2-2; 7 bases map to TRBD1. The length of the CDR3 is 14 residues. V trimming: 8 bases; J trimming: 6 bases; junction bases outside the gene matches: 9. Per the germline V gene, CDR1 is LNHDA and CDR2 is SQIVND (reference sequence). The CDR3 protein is CASHTYRGAGELFF. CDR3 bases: TGTGCCAGTCATACCTACAGGGGCGCCGGGGAGCTGTTTTTT. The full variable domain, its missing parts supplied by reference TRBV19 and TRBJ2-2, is DGGITQSPKYLFRKEGQNVTLSCEQNLNHDAMYWYRQDPGQGLRLIYYSQIVNDFQKGDIAEGYSVSREKKESFPLTVTSAQKNPTAFYLCASHTYRGAGELFFGEGSRLTVL.

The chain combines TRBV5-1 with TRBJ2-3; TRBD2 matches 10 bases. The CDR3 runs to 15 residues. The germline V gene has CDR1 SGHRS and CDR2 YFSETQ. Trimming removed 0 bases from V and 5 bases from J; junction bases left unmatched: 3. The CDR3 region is CASSLGTSGIDTQYF. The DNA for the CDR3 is TGCGCCAGCAGCTTGGGGACTAGCGGTATAGATACGCAGTATTTT. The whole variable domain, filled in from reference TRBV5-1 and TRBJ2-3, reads KAGVTQTPRYLIKTRGQQVTLSCSPISGHRSVSWYQQTPGQGLQFLFEYFSETQRNKGNFPGRFSGRQFSNSRSEMNVSTLELGDSALYLCASSLGTSGIDTQYFGPGTRLTVL.